Each of the 15 T cell receptor beta chains below was sequenced from the same sample in a study of blood T cell repertoires in COVID-19. Profiling relied on immunoSEQ multiplex PCR, and the TCRdb table lists in-frame clones only, not all of them. The data hold approximately 230,000 clones, with 80% to 85% observed a single time. Sequenced sample: peripheral blood. These receptors all come from a man aged 30 to 39 with active or convalescent COVID-19.

The CDR3 DNA is TGTGCCAGCGGACGGGACAGAACCGTTAACTATGGCTACACCTTC. This codes for CASGRDRTVNYGYTF. The J gene is TRBJ1-2, the V gene TRBV2; 7 nucleotides agree with TRBD1. CDR3 length: 15 residues. Germline V gene sequence: CDR1 SNHLY, CDR2 FYNNEI. Losses at the gene ends were 8 bases for V and 1 base for J; bases not matched to a gene: 10.

The CDR3 nucleotides read TGTGCCAGTACGGACAGGGGTGAGACCCAGTACTTC. This sequence encodes CASTDRGETQYF. J is TRBJ2-5 and V is TRBV19; the match to TRBD1 covers 9 bases. CDR3 length equals 12 residues. V was pared by 7 bases and J by 5 bases, with 2 bases of the junction left unmatched. Germline V gene data show CDR1 as LNHDA and CDR2 as SQIVND (reference sequence).

The chain is built from TRBV19 and TRBJ2-2, with D possibly being TRBD1 (6 bases). V was cut by 7 bases and J by 0 bases, with 24 bases left in between. The length of the CDR3 is 19 residues. Per germline, CDR1 LNHDA and CDR2 SQIVND (reference sequence). For the CDR3, the DNA is TGTGCCAGTACCAAGGGAAGCAGGGGTCTGTTGTCGAACACCGGGGAGCTGTTTTTT. Residues: CASTKGSRGLLSNTGELFF.

The chain uses TRBV6-5 and TRBJ2-7; possible D gene TRBD2, 5 bases. V shed 8 bases and J shed 5 bases, with 19 bases lying between them. The V gene's germline CDR1 is MNHEY and CDR2 SVGAGI. The CDR3 length is 14 residues. CDR3 in amino acids: CASGRSGSSHEQYF. Here the CDR3 DNA reads TGTGCCAGCGGCCGGAGCGGTAGCAGCCACGAGCAGTACTTC.

V gene TRBV18 combines with J gene TRBJ1-5; 7 bases line up with TRBD1. The V and J ends lost 6 bases and 5 bases, in that order; junction bases with no gene match: 10. Germline V gene sequence: CDR1 KGHSH, CDR2 LQKENI. The CDR3 consists of 15 residues. For the CDR3, the DNA is TGTGCCAGCTCCCTCGATACAGGGGTTCATCAGCCCCAGCATTTT. It is translated as CASSLDTGVHQPQHF. The full variable domain, with the rest looked up from reference TRBV18 and TRBJ1-5, is NAGVMQNPRHLVRRRGQEARLRCSPMKGHSHVYWYRQLPEEGLKFMVYLQKENIIDESGMPKERFSAEFPKEGPSILRIQQVVRGDSAAYFCASSLDTGVHQPQHFGDGTRLSIL.

The chain combines TRBV5-1 with TRBJ2-1, with TRBD2 matching over 11 bases. The germline gives CDR1 SGHRS, CDR2 YFSETQ. The J segment lost 5 bases and the V segment lost 4 bases, leaving 5 bases of the junction unmatched. The CDR3 sequence is 15 residues long. The CDR3 spells CASSTTSGGNNEQFF. In DNA form, the CDR3 reads TGCGCCAGCAGCACCACTAGCGGGGGAAACAATGAGCAGTTCTTC. The full variable domain, in which reference TRBV5-1 and TRBJ2-1 provide the parts outside the CDR3, is KAGVTQTPRYLIKTRGQQVTLSCSPISGHRSVSWYQQTPGQGLQFLFEYFSETQRNKGNFPGRFSGRQFSNSRSEMNVSTLELGDSALYLCASSTTSGGNNEQFFGPGTRLTVL.

CDR3 nucleotide sequence: TGTGCCAGCAGCTTAGGGCCAGGTAGCACAGATACGCAGTATTTT. Encoded protein: CASSLGPGSTDTQYF. V gene TRBV11-2 combines with J gene TRBJ2-3, with D unresolved. V shed 1 base and J shed 0 bases, with 8 bases lying between them. This CDR3 region has 15 residues. Germline CDR1 and CDR2: SGHAT and FQNNGV.

The chain employs TRBV7-2 and TRBJ1-1; weak D call: TRBD1 (5 bases). CDR1 is SGHTA and CDR2 is FQGNSA in the germline V gene. Trimming cost V 7 bases and J 10 bases, with 25 bases left between them. The CDR3 spans 15 residues. CDR3 nucleotides: TGTGCCAGCACCCTAACTGGGGCAGGCCCGGGTGGAGCTTTCTTT. It is translated as CASTLTGAGPGGAFF.

The gene calls are TRBV7-9 and TRBJ2-3; 7 bases map to TRBD2. Unmatched junction bases numbered 7, after V lost 3 bases and J lost 1 base. This CDR3 is built from 16 residues. Germline V lookup: CDR1 SEHNR, CDR2 FQNEAQ (reference sequence). Written as DNA, the CDR3 is TGTGCCAGCAGCTTCACCGCGGGAGTAGGCACAGATACGCAGTATTTT. As protein: CASSFTAGVGTDTQYF.

This chain uses TRBV9 with TRBJ2-7, with unresolved D. The V end lost 4 bases, the J end lost 2 bases, and 7 bases lay between the germline ends. Germline loops: CDR1 SGDLS, CDR2 YYNGEE. The CDR3 loop spans 12 amino acids. The CDR3 coding sequence is TGTGCCAGCAGCCCCATCCCCTACGAGCAGTACTTC. This encodes CASSPIPYEQYF.

The genes are TRBV6-2 or TRBV6-3 and TRBJ1-4; D remains unclear. Germline loops: CDR1 MNHEY, CDR2 SVGEGT. This CDR3 comprises 13 residues. V was pared by 4 bases and J by 8 bases, with 11 bases between. The CDR3 reads CASSSGVGEKLFF. CDR3 sequence (DNA): TGTGCCAGCAGTTCGGGAGTTGGCGAAAAACTGTTTTTT.

CDR3 nucleotides: TGTGCCTGGCGGGGGATTGGGGGTAATTCACCCCTCCACTTT. Translation: CAWRGIGGNSPLHF. The V and J genes are TRBV30 and TRBJ1-6; D perhaps matches TRBD1 (5 bases). V was pared by 5 bases and J by 6 bases, with 14 bases between. From germline, CDR1 is GTSNPN and CDR2 SVGIG (reference sequence). This CDR3 has 14 residues.

This chain links TRBV5-5 with TRBJ1-4, with 8 bases matching TRBD1. Germline lookup yields CDR1 SGHKS and CDR2 YYEKEE (reference sequence). The CDR3 is made up of 16 amino acids. The J segment lost 3 bases and the V segment lost 2 bases, leaving 6 bases of the junction unmatched. CDR3 protein: CASSLSDRGSNEKLFF. For the CDR3, the DNA is TGTGCCAGCAGCTTAAGTGACAGGGGTTCTAATGAAAAACTGTTTTTT.

The chain employs TRBV5-4 and TRBJ2-7, with 9 bases identical to TRBD1. Germline V gene data show CDR1 as SGHNT and CDR2 as YYREEE (reference sequence). Trimming at V came to 4 bases and at J to 6 bases, leaving 11 bases not matched to a gene. The CDR3 loop spans 15 amino acids. The CDR3 DNA follows: TGTGCCAGCAGCCTGGGGGGACAGGGAGCCTCCGAGCAGTACTTC. This encodes CASSLGGQGASEQYF.

This clone has more than one count but fewer than ten. This CDR3 reads CASSSHSPRLAGGHLPLYEQYF. The CDR3 region has the DNA TGTGCCAGCAGTTCCCACAGCCCCAGACTAGCGGGAGGGCATTTACCGCTCTACGAGCAGTACTTC. The rearrangement links TRBV28 to TRBJ2-7, with 14 bases matching TRBD2. Germline CDR1 is MDHEN and CDR2 is SYDVKM. V was clipped by 4 bases and J by 3 bases; unmatched bases: 23. CDR3 length: 22 amino acids.